This T cell receptor beta chain comes out of a study of glioma-infiltrating T cells. Findings and caveats of the study: Gliomas, especially low-grade, showed above-expected tissue-blood divergence; non-neoplastic patients showed below.

This clonotype was seen ten or more times. What it binds is not known. The CDR3 contains 14 residues. CDR1 DFQATT and CDR2 SNEGSKA come from the germline V gene (reference sequence). V was pared by 3 bases and J by 7 bases, with 9 bases of the junction left unmatched. Using RNA template, CDR3s of TCR alpha and beta were amplified with iRepertoire arm-PCR. Via MiXCR, TCRdb re-called the multiplex PCR reads, giving one row per CDR3 protein. The sample lists roughly 200,000 distinct CDR3 sequences; around 42% were seen once. Material for sequencing was glioma tissue, nonneoplastic brain tissue, or PBMCs (not recorded which). The receptor comes from a human donor with low-grade glioma or glioblastoma, undergoing nonglioma brain surgery, or in good health (not recorded which). The V and J genes are TRBV20-1 and TRBJ2-7, with 10 bases aligning to TRBD2. The CDR3 DNA sequence: TGCAGTGCTAGGGGGACTAGCGACGGGTCTGAGCAGTACTTC. It codes for CSARGTSDGSEQYF.